These 19 T cell receptor beta chains came from one sample sequenced in a study of blood T cell repertoires in COVID-19 (dated by TCRdb to between 2020 and 2021). Library preparation used the immunoSEQ multiplex PCR assay. What TCRdb holds here is the immuneACCESS table cut down to in-frame rearrangements. Part of the clones is not present; checked against another copy, under half of the missing clones reflect an unresolved V gene, and the others are unexplained. In this sample the table shows 100,000 or so clones, just over 90% of which occur a single time. The ten most abundant clones make up 0.97% of the sample. Input material: peripheral blood. The origin of the receptors is a man aged 55 to 69 with acute or convalescent COVID-19.

The chain joins TRBV11-1 to TRBJ1-1; no firm D call. The V gene's germline CDR1 is SGHAT and CDR2 FQDESV (reference sequence). Trimming took 5 bases from V and 3 from J, leaving 10 bases between them. This CDR3 region has 13 residues. CDR3 residues: CASSPRGDTEAFF. The CDR3 DNA reads as TGTGCCAGCAGCCCCCGGGGTGACACTGAAGCTTTCTTT. The variable domain in full, completed from reference TRBV11-1 and TRBJ1-1, reads EAEVAQSPRYKITEKSQAVAFWCDPISGHATLYWYRQILGQGPELLVQFQDESVVDDSQLPKDRFSAERLKGVDSTLKIQPAELGDSAMYLCASSPRGDTEAFFGQGTRLTVV.

The V and J genes are TRBV19 and TRBJ2-5, with a tentative D call TRBD1 (6 bases). This CDR3 region has 13 residues. The V and J ends lost 7 bases and 4 bases respectively, with 13 bases between them. Germline CDR1 and CDR2: LNHDA and SQIVND (reference sequence). CDR3 in DNA: TGTGCCAGTATAGGGGGAGCCCCAGAGACCCAGTACTTC. This sequence encodes CASIGGAPETQYF.

This rearrangement joins TRBV24-1 to TRBJ1-2; possible D gene TRBD1, 6 bases. Looked up from germline, CDR1 is KGHDR and CDR2 is SFDVKD. V gave up 4 bases and J gave up 4 bases, with 6 bases separating them. The CDR3 totals 12 residues. In DNA form, the CDR3 reads TGTGCCACCAGTGAAGGGGGCTATGGCTACACCTTC. It is translated as CATSEGGYGYTF.

This rearrangement joins TRBV3-1 (or the pseudogene TRBV3-2) to TRBJ1-5; the D gene is possibly TRBD1 (5 bases). V shed 2 bases and J shed 5 bases, with 13 bases lying between them. Germline V CDR1 and CDR2: LGHDT, YNNKEL (reference sequence). The CDR3 sequence is 15 residues long. The CDR3 nucleotides are TGTGCCAGCAGCCAAAGGGTGGGGGGGGATCAGCCCCAGCATTTT. Translation: CASSQRVGGDQPQHF.

The chain couples TRBV27 to TRBJ1-3; no clear D gene. The CDR3 is 13 residues long. The V gene lost 5 bases and the J gene lost 0 bases, with 5 bases spanning the gap. Looked up from germline, CDR1 is MNHEY and CDR2 is SMNVEV (reference sequence). The CDR3 spells CASSPRSGNTIYF. CDR3 nucleotide sequence: TGTGCCAGCAGTCCGCGCTCTGGAAACACCATATATTTT.

V and J are TRBV11-3 and TRBJ1-1, with D tentatively TRBD1 (6 bases). The length of the CDR3 is 15 residues. CDR1 and CDR2 from the germline V gene are SGHNT and YENEEA. Trimming took 1 base from V and 6 from J, leaving 15 bases between them. The CDR3 sequence is CASSLGGSRGPEAFF. The CDR3 DNA is TGTGCCAGCAGCTTAGGGGGGTCCAGGGGCCCTGAAGCTTTCTTT.

The CDR3 nucleotides are TGCGCCAGCAGCCTCACCGACGCCAGGGCGGGAGGCTACACCTTC. It encodes CASSLTDARAGGYTF. This chain connects TRBV5-1 to TRBJ1-2; D might be TRBD1 (5 bases). Trimming removed 4 bases from V and 8 bases from J, with 21 bases in between. CDR1 and CDR2 from the germline V gene are SGHRS and YFSETQ. The CDR3 has 15 residues.

This clone has just one count. The genes are TRBV5-4 and TRBJ2-2, with D possibly TRBD2 on 6 matching bases. The length of the CDR3 is 16 residues. Germline CDR1 is SGHNT and CDR2 is YYREEE (reference sequence). V dropped 0 bases and J dropped 4 bases, with 13 bases sitting between them. DNA of the CDR3: TGTGCCAGCAGCTTGGACGGCCTGCGGGGCACCGGGGAGCTGTTTTTT. Protein: CASSLDGLRGTGELFF.

The chain employs TRBV2 and TRBJ2-4; 7 nucleotides align to TRBD1. CDR1 and CDR2 from the germline V gene are SNHLY and FYNNEI. The CDR3 loop spans 16 amino acids. With 6 bases clipped from V and 3 bases from J, the junction kept 11 bases outside the gene matches. The CDR3 DNA reads TGTGCCAGCAGCGAATTTGACAGGGTGGGCAAAAACATTCAGTACTTC. Its translation is CASSEFDRVGKNIQYF.

The chain joins TRBV7-8 to TRBJ1-1; 8 bases match TRBD1. CDR1 and CDR2 from the germline V gene are SGHVS and FQNEAQ. J lost 1 base, V lost 4 bases, and 5 bases had no gene match. This CDR3 has 15 residues. CDR3 DNA: TGTGCCAGCAGCTCCCTGACAGGGGAGAACACTGAAGCTTTCTTT. Translation: CASSSLTGENTEAFF.

This clone was observed a single time. The chain couples TRBV2 to TRBJ2-2, with 7 bases lining up with TRBD1. CDR3 length: 16 amino acids. CDR1 and CDR2 from the germline V gene are SNHLY and FYNNEI. With V trimmed by 6 bases and J by 6 bases, 13 bases remained unmatched. The CDR3 region has the DNA TGTGCCAGCAGCCAAGACGGCGGACAGGAAGCCGGGGAGCTGTTTTTT. Its protein product is CASSQDGGQEAGELFF.

J is TRBJ2-7 and V is TRBV5-4, with 11 bases lining up with TRBD1. In germline, CDR1 is SGHNT, CDR2 YYREEE (reference sequence). V shed 3 bases and J 7 bases; nucleotides not matched to a gene: 6. The CDR3 is 14 residues long. The CDR3 region has the DNA TGTGCCAGCAGCTCCGGGACAGGGGGTGGGGAGCAGTACTTC. Protein sequence: CASSSGTGGGEQYF.

The chain uses TRBV30 and TRBJ1-5; 8 bases match TRBD1. Germline-derived CDR1 and CDR2 are GTSNPN and SVGIG (reference sequence). With 2 bases clipped from V and 2 bases from J, the junction kept 5 bases outside the gene matches. The CDR3 contains 15 residues. CDR3 sequence: CAWSIGGQGNQPQHF. The CDR3 DNA follows: TGTGCCTGGAGTATTGGGGGACAGGGCAATCAGCCCCAGCATTTT.

The chain links TRBV7-2 to TRBJ2-7, with D perhaps matching TRBD2 (5 bases). Looked up from germline, CDR1 is SGHTA and CDR2 is FQGNSA. Deletions cut 5 bases from V and 4 bases from J, with 18 bases between. The CDR3 extends over 15 amino acids. CDR3 residues: CASSPSPAGGYEQYF. As DNA, the CDR3 is TGTGCCAGCAGCCCATCCCCCGCAGGCGGGTACGAGCAGTACTTC.

The V and J genes are TRBV24-1 and TRBJ2-7, with a possible D match to TRBD2 (6 bases). Germline CDR1 is KGHDR and CDR2 is SFDVKD. This CDR3 comprises 14 residues. Deletions cut 5 bases from V and 7 bases from J, with 17 bases between. The CDR3 DNA is TGTGCCACCAGTGTTTCCGCCGGGGCGGGAGAGCAGTACTTC. This translates into CATSVSAGAGEQYF.

V and J are TRBV6-2 or TRBV6-3 and TRBJ2-2; 16 bases are shared with TRBD2. J lost 1 base, V lost 8 bases, and 10 bases had no gene match. There are 19 residues in the CDR3. Germline V gene lookup returns CDR1 MNHEY and CDR2 SVGEGT. The DNA of the CDR3 is TGTGCCAGCCGCCTAGGGGGACTAGCGGGAGGGCGGAACACCGGGGAGCTGTTTTTT. The encoded protein is CASRLGGLAGGRNTGELFF.

This rearrangement joins TRBV19 to TRBJ1-1; TRBD1 is a possible D gene (6 bases). In germline, CDR1 is LNHDA, CDR2 SQIVND (reference sequence). This CDR3 region has 14 residues. Trimming took 5 bases from V and 0 from J, leaving 10 bases between them. For the CDR3, the DNA is TGTGCCAGTAGTCCCGGGACATTGAACACTGAAGCTTTCTTT. Its translation: CASSPGTLNTEAFF.

V is TRBV6-5 and J is TRBJ1-1, with a possible D match to TRBD1 (6 bases). Trimming cost V 6 bases and J 0 bases, with 11 bases left between them. There are 14 residues in the CDR3. Germline V gene lookup returns CDR1 MNHEY and CDR2 SVGAGI. The CDR3 region has the DNA TGTGCCAGCAGGACGACAGGCTTGAACACTGAAGCTTTCTTT. Amino acid sequence: CASRTTGLNTEAFF.

CDR3 residues: CASSHSGRFTDTQYF. The CDR3 coding sequence is TGTGCCAGCAGCCATAGCGGGAGGTTCACAGATACGCAGTATTTT. The J gene is TRBJ2-3, the V gene TRBV3-1 (or the pseudogene TRBV3-2), with 10 positions matching TRBD2. The germline V gene encodes CDR1 LGHDT and CDR2 YNNKEL (reference sequence). V lost 3 bases to trimming and J lost 2 bases; unmatched junction nucleotides: 2. The CDR3 loop spans 15 amino acids.